The present TCR beta chain was sequenced within a study of blood T cell repertoires in COVID-19. There are a few counts of this clone. Seattle patient enrollment occurred during active infection, with longitudinal follow-up thereafter. V shed 7 bases, J shed 5 bases, and the junction held 4 bases outside the gene matches. Germline V CDR1 and CDR2: SGHDT, YYEEEE. The CDR3 loop spans 12 amino acids. Profiled with immunoSEQ multiplex PCR; TCRdb holds only in-frame clones, not every one. The data hold 75,000 to 95,000 clones, with roughly 70% observed a single time. The chain combines TRBV5-6 with TRBJ2-5, with 8 nucleotides matching TRBD1. The clonotype originates from a man aged 70-80 years with COVID-19, enrolled during active disease. Input material: peripheral blood. CDR3 nucleotides: TGTGCCAGCCGGACAGGGCTGGAGACCCAGTACTTC. This encodes CASRTGLETQYF.